The clone carrying this TCR beta chain came up once. The germline V and J ends were trimmed by 7 bases and 1 base, with 10 bases remaining between them. This CDR3 region has 13 residues. Germline loops: CDR1 MDHEN, CDR2 SYDVKM. This sample stems from a study of OX40 agonist ivuxolimab in advanced cancers. Autoimmune disease history or systemic immunosuppression excluded patients. The table came from immunoSEQ multiplex PCR; TCRdb's copy has only in-frame clones and leaves some out. The table records over 55,000 clones, around 93% of them present only once. Sequences were derived from CD4+ or CD8+ T cells sorted from blood, sampled in a trial of the OX40 agonist ivuxolimab. This clonotype originated in an adult with an advanced solid tumor such as melanoma, head and neck, liver or kidney cancer. The chain recombines TRBV28 with TRBJ1-1; the D is unclear. The CDR3 reads CASTRPGNTEAFF. CDR3 DNA sequence: TGTGCCAGCACCCGACCCGGGAACACTGAAGCTTTCTTT.